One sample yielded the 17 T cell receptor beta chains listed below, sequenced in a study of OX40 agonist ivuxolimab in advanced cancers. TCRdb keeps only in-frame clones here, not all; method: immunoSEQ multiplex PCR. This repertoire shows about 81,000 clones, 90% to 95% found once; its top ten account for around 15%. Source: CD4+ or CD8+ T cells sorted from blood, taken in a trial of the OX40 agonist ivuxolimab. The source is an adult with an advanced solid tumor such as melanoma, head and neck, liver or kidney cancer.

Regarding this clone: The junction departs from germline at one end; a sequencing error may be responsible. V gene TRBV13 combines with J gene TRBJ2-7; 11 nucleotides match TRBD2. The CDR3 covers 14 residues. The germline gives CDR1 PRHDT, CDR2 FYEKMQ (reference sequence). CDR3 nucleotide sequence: TGTGCCAGCACCTTAGCGGGGGGGGCCTACGAGCAGTACTTC. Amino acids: CASTLAGGAYEQYF.

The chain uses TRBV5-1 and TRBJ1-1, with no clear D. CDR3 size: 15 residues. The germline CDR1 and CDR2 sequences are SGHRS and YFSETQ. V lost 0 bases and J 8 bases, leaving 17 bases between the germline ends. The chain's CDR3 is CASSLASRMDLEAFF. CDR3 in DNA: TGCGCCAGCAGCTTGGCCTCAAGGATGGACTTAGAAGCTTTCTTT.

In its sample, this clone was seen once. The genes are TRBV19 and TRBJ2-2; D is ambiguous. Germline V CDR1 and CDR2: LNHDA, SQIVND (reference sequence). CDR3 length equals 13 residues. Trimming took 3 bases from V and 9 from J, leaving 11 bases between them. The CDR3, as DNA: TGTGCCAGTAGTATCGTGGGCTCGTGGGAGCTGTTTTTT. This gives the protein CASSIVGSWELFF.

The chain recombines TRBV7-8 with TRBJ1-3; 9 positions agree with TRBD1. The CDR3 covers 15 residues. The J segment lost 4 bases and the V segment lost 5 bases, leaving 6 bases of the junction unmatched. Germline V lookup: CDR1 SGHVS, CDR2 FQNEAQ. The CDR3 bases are TGTGCCAGCAGCCATGGACAGGGGAGGGGAAACACCATATATTTT. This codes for CASSHGQGRGNTIYF.

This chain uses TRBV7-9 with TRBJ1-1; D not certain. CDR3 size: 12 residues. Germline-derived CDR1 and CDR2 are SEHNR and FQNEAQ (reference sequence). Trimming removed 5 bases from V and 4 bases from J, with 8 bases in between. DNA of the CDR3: TGTGCCAGCAGCCCCGCCCGCACTGAAGCTTTCTTT. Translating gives CASSPARTEAFF.

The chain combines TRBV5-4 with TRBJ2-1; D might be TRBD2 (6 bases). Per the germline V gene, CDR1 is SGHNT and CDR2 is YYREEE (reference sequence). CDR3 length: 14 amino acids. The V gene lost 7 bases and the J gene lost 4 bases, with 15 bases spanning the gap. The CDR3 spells CASPGGLNYNEQFF. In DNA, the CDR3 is TGTGCCAGCCCCGGAGGACTAAATTACAATGAGCAGTTCTTC.

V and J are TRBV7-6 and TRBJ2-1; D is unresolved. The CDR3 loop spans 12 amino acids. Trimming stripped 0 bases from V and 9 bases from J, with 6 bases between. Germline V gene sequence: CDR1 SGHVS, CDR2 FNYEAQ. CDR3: CASSLALSEQFF. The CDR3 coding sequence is TGTGCCAGCAGCTTAGCCCTAAGTGAGCAGTTCTTC.

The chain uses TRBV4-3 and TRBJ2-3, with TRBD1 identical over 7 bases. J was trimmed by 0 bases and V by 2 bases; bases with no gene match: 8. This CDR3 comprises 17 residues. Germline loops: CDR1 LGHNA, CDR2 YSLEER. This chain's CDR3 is CASSQWTGRSSTDTQYF. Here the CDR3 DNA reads TGCGCCAGCAGCCAATGGACAGGACGATCTAGCACAGATACGCAGTATTTT.

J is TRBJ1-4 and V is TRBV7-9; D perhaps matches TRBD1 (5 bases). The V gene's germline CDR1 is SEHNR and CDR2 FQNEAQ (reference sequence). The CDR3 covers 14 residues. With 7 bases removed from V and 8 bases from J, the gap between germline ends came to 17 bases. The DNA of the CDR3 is TGTGCCAGCATGAACTCAGGGATTCGGGAAAAACTGTTTTTT. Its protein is CASMNSGIREKLFF.

The DNA for the CDR3 is TGTGCCAGCAGCGTATCCGACAGGGGAGGGGAGCAGTACTTC. It is translated as CASSVSDRGGEQYF. The J gene is TRBJ2-7, the V gene TRBV9; TRBD1 might be the D (8 bases). Trimming removed 1 base at V and 7 bases at J, with 15 bases between. The germline CDR1 and CDR2 sequences are SGDLS and YYNGEE. The CDR3 length is 14 residues.

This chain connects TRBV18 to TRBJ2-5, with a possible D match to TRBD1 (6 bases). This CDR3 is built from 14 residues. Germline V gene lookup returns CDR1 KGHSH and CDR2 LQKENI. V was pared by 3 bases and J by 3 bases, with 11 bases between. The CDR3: CASSPGDIKETQYF. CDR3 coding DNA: TGTGCCAGCTCACCCGGGGACATCAAAGAGACCCAGTACTTC.

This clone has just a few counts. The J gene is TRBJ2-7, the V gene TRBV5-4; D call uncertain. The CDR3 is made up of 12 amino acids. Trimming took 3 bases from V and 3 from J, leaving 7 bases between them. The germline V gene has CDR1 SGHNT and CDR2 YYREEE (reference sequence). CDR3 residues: CASSSSNYEQYF. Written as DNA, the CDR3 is TGTGCCAGCAGCTCCTCGAACTACGAGCAGTACTTC.

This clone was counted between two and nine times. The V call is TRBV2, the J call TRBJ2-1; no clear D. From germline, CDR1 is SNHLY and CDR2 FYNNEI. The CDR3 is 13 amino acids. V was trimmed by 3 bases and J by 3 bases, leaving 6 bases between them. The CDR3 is CASSDRVYNEQFF. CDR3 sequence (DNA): TGTGCCAGCAGTGATCGAGTCTACAATGAGCAGTTCTTC.

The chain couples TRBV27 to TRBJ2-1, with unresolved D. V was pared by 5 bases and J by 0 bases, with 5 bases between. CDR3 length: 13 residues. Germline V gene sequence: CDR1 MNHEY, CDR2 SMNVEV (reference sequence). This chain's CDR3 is CASSRSSYNEQFF. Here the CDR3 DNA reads TGTGCCAGCAGTCGAAGCTCCTACAATGAGCAGTTCTTC.

The CDR3 is CASSLWREDSYNEQFF. The DNA of the CDR3 is TGTGCCAGCAGTTTATGGCGGGAGGACTCCTACAATGAGCAGTTCTTC. The V call is TRBV28, the J call TRBJ2-1; 8 bases are shared with TRBD2. The CDR3 spans 16 residues. Trimming removed 0 bases from V and 0 bases from J; junction bases left unmatched: 1. Per germline, CDR1 MDHEN and CDR2 SYDVKM. The full variable domain, with the rest looked up from reference TRBV28 and TRBJ2-1, is DVKVTQSSRYLVKRTGEKVFLECVQDMDHENMFWYRQDPGLGLRLIYFSYDVKMKEKGDIPEGYSVSREKKERFSLILESASTNQTSMYLCASSLWREDSYNEQFFGPGTRLTVL.

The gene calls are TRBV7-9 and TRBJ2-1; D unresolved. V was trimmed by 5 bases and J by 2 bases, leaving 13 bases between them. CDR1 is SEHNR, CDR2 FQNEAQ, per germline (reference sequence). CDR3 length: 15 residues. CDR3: CASSPPRDAYNEQFF. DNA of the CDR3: TGTGCCAGCAGCCCCCCCCGTGATGCCTACAATGAGCAGTTCTTC.

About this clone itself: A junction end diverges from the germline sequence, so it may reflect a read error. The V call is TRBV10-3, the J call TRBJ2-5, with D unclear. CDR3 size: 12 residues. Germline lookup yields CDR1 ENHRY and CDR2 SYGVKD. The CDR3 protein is CASSRPGETQYF. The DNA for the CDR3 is TGTGCCAGCAGTCGGCCCGGGGAGACCCAGTACTTC.